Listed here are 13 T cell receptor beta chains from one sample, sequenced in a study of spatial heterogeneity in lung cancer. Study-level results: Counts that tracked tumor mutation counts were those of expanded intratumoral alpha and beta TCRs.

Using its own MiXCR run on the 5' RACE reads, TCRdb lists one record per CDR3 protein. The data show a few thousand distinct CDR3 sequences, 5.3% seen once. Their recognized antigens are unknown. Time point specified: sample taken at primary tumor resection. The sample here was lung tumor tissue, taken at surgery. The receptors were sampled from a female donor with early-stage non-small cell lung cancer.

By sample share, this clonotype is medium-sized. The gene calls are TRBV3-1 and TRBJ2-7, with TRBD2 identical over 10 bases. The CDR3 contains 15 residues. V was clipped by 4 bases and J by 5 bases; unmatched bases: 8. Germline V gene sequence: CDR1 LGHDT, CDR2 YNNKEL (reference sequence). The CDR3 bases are TGTGCCAGCAGCCCTACAGCGGGAGGGCCCAACGAGCAGTACTTC. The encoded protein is CASSPTAGGPNEQYF.

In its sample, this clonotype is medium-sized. CDR3 protein: CASSGSGSSTDTQYF. The DNA for the CDR3 is TGTGCCAGCTCGGGTAGCGGGTCTAGCACAGATACGCAGTATTTT. This chain uses TRBV18 with TRBJ2-3; TRBD2 aligns across 7 bases. J gave up 0 bases and V 6 bases, and 6 bases lay outside the gene matches. CDR1 is KGHSH, CDR2 LQKENI, per germline. There are 15 residues in the CDR3.

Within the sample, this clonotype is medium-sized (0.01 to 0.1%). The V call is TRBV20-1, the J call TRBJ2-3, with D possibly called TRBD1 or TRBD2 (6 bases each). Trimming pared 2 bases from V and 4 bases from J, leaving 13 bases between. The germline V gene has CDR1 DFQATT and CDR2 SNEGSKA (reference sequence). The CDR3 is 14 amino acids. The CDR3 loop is CSARLGGQADTQYF. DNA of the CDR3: TGCAGTGCTAGACTGGGGGGCCAAGCAGATACGCAGTATTTT.

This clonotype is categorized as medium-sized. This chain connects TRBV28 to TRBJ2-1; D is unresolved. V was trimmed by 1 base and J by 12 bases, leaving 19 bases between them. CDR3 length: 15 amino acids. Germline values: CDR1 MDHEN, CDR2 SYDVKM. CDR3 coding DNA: TGTGCCAGCAGTTTATTACCTGGATCCTTAATCGGGCAGTTCTTC. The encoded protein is CASSLLPGSLIGQFF.

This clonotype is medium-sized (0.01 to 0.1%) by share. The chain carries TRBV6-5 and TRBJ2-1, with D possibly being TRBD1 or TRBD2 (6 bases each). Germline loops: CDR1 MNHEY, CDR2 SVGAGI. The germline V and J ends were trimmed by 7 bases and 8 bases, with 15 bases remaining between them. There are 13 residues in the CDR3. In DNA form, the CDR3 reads TGTGCCAGCACCCCCAGCCGGGGGCATGAGCAGTTCTTC. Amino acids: CASTPSRGHEQFF.

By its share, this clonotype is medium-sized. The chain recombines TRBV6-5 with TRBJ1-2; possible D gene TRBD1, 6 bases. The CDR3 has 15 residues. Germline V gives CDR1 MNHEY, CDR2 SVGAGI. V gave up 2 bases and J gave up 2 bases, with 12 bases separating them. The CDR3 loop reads CASSYEPGANYGYTF. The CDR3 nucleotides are TGTGCCAGCAGTTACGAGCCGGGGGCGAACTATGGCTACACCTTC.

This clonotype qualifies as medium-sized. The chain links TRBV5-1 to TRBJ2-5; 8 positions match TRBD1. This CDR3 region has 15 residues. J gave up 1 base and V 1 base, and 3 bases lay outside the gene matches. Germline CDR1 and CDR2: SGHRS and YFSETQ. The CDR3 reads CASSLQGASQETQYF. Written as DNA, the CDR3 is TGCGCCAGCAGCTTGCAGGGGGCATCCCAAGAGACCCAGTACTTC.

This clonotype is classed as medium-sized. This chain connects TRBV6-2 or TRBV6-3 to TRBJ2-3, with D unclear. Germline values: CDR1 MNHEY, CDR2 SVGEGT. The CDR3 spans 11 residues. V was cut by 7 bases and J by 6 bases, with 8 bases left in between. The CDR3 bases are TGTGCCAGCAAGCAAGGTGATACGCAGTATTTT. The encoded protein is CASKQGDTQYF.

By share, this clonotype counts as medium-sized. The CDR3 loop is CASSLQGRVQPQHF. The CDR3 DNA reads TGTGCCAGCAGCTTACAGGGGCGGGTTCAGCCCCAGCATTTT. This sequence joins TRBV6-2 or TRBV6-3 and TRBJ1-5, with 7 nucleotides matching TRBD1. Losses at the gene ends were 6 bases for V and 6 bases for J; bases not matched to a gene: 8. The CDR3 is 14 residues long. Germline V gene data show CDR1 as MNHEY and CDR2 as SVGEGT.

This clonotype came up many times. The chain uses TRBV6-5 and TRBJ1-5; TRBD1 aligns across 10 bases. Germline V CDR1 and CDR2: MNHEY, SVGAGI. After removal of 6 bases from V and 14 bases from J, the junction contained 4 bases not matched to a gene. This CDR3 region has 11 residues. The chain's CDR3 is CASSSGQGEHF. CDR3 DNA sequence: TGTGCCAGCAGCTCTGGACAGGGGGAGCATTTT.

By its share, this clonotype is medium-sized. The chain's CDR3 is CASRKFGLAGDTGELFF. The CDR3 DNA is TGTGCCAGCAGGAAATTTGGACTAGCGGGAGACACCGGGGAGCTGTTTTTT. The genes are TRBV7-2 and TRBJ2-2; 13 bases line up with TRBD2. CDR1 and CDR2 (germline): SGHTA, FQGNSA. V lost 6 bases and J lost 3; bases outside the gene matches: 7. The CDR3 covers 17 residues.

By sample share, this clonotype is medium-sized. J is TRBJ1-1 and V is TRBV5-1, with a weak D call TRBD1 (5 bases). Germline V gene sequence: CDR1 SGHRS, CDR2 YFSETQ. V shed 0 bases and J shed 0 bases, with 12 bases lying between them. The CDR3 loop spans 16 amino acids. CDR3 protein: CASSLGQGRLNTEAFF. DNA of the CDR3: TGCGCCAGCAGCTTGGGGCAGGGCCGGCTGAACACTGAAGCTTTCTTT.

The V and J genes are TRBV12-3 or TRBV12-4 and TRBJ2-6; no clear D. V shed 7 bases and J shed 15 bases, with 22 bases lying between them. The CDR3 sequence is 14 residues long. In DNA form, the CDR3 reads TGTGCCAGCAAGGACCTAGGGCCCCTTAATGACCTGACTTTC. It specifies CASKDLGPLNDLTF.